Sequencing of this TCR beta chain was carried out in a study of cytomegalovirus exposure and HLA in healthy donors. About the study: Earlier sequencing of about 179 million T cells yielded roughly 100 million unique TCR beta sequences. Counted in an early data release were approximately 80 million unique TCRs from HLA-typed donors.

Comments on this clone: Its specificity is not known.

60 Vbeta and 13 Jbeta primers were used in PCR. Sequencing was performed with immunoSEQ multiplex PCR; in TCRdb, only in-frame clones are kept and a portion is missing. The data show 200,000 to 250,000 clones, around four fifths seen once. Broader study findings: CMV serostatus alone was available as immune exposure information.

Trimming stripped 3 bases from V and 9 bases from J, with 3 bases between. There are 11 residues in the CDR3. Germline CDR1 reads SGHTA; CDR2 reads FQGNSA. The chain is built from TRBV7-2 and TRBJ1-6; D uncertain. The sequencing sample was made of PBMCs. This TCR was sampled from a woman between 55 and 75 years old in good health and CMV-seropositive. The CDR3 region has the DNA TGTGCCAGCAGCTTCAGTTCACCCCTCCACTTT. Translating it yields CASSFSSPLHF.